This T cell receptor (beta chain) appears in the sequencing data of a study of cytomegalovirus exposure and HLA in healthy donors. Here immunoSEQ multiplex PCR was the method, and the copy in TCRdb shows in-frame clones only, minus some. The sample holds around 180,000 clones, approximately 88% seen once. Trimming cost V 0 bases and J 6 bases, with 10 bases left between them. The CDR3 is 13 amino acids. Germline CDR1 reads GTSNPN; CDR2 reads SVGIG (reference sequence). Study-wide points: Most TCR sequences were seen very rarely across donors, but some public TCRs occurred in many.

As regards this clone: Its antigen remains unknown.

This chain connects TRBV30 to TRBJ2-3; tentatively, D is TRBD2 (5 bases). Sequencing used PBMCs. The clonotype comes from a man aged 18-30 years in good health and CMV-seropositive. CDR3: CAWSVRGPDTQYF. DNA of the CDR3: TGTGCCTGGAGTGTACGGGGTCCCGATACGCAGTATTTT. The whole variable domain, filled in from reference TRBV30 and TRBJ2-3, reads SQTIHQWPATLVQPVGSPLSLECTVEGTSNPNLYWYRQAAGRGLQLLFYSVGIGQISSEVPQNLSASRPQDRQFILSSKKLLLSDSGFYLCAWSVRGPDTQYFGPGTRLTVL.